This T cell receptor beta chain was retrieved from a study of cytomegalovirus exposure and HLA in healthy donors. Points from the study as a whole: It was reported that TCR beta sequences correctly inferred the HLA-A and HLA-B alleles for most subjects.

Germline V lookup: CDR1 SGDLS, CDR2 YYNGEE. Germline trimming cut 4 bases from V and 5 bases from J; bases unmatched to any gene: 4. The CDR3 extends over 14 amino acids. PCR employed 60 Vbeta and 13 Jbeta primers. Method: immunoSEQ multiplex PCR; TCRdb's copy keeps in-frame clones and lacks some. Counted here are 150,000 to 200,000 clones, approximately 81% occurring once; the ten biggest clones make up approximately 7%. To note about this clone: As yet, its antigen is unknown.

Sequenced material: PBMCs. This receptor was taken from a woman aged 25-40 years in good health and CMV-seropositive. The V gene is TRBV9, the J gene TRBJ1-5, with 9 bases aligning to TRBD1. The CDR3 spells CASSPDRGDQPQHF. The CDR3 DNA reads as TGTGCCAGCAGCCCCGACAGGGGGGATCAGCCCCAGCATTTT.